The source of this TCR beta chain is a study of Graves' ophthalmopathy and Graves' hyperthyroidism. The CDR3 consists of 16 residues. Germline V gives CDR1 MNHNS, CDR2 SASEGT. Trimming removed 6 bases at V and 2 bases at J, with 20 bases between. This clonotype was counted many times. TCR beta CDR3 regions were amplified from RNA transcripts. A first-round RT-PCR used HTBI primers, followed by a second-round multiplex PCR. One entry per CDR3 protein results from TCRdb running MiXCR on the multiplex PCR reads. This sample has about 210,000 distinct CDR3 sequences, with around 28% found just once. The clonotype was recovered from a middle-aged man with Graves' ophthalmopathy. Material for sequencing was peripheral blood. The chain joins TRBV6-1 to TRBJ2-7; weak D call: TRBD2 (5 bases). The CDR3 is CASRSLRGESPYEQYF. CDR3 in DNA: TGTGCCAGCAGGAGCCTCCGGGGAGAATCGCCCTACGAGCAGTACTTC.